The clone carrying this TCR beta chain was seen once. These data are taken from a study of blood T cell repertoires in COVID-19. Study in general: T cells, B-cell-depleted T cells, or PBMCs supplied cDNA or gDNA.

Trimming took off 4 bases at V and 1 base at J, with 10 bases between the two ends. This CDR3 comprises 14 residues. From germline, CDR1 is MNHNY and CDR2 SVGAGI (reference sequence). TCRdb's copy holds only in-frame clones and misses some; the assay was immunoSEQ multiplex PCR. The sample contains 190,000 or so clones, under 85% of which appear only once. The J gene is TRBJ1-2, the V gene TRBV6-6; D ambiguous. The sample was peripheral blood. The receptor was derived from a woman of 80 years or more with acute or convalescent COVID-19. Here the CDR3 reads CASSSGSVNYGYTF. The CDR3 DNA reads TGTGCCAGCAGTTCCGGGTCAGTTAACTATGGCTACACCTTC.